The 12 T cell receptor beta chains in this list originate from one sample, sequenced in a study of cytomegalovirus exposure and HLA in healthy donors. PCR involved 60 Vbeta and 13 Jbeta primers. Data came from immunoSEQ multiplex PCR; TCRdb stores just in-frame clones and leaves some out. Of some 150,000 clones in the sample, 60% to 80% are singletons; the top ten hold nearly 4%. Sequenced sample: PBMCs. The receptors here all came from a male donor in good health and CMV-seronegative.

V and J are TRBV19 and TRBJ1-5; 9 nucleotides align to TRBD1. Germline CDR1 is LNHDA and CDR2 is SQIVND (reference sequence). The CDR3 contains 14 residues. Trimming cost V 10 bases and J 4 bases; bases outside gene matches: 8. The CDR3 region has the DNA TGTGCCACCCAAAAGGACAGGGGAAATCAGCCCCAGCATTTT. This codes for CATQKDRGNQPQHF.

The chain employs TRBV4-1 and TRBJ2-6; 9 bases are shared with TRBD1. The CDR3 spans 19 residues. V lost 1 base to trimming and J lost 3 bases; unmatched junction nucleotides: 10. The V gene's germline CDR1 is MGHRA and CDR2 YSYEKL. This CDR3 reads CASSQGAGQGPGGANVLTF. In DNA, the CDR3 is TGCGCCAGCAGCCAAGGCGCGGGACAGGGCCCAGGTGGGGCCAACGTCCTGACTTTC.

This chain uses TRBV5-1 with TRBJ2-2; tentatively, D is TRBD1 (5 bases). Germline CDR1 SGHRS, CDR2 YFSETQ. CDR3 length: 14 residues. Between the trimmed V and J ends, which lost 0 bases and 4 bases, there was a span of 7 bases. The DNA of the CDR3 is TGCGCCAGCAGCTTGGGCAGGGCCACCGGGGAGCTGTTTTTT. This sequence encodes CASSLGRATGELFF.

The chain recombines TRBV5-6 with TRBJ2-2; 14 nucleotides match TRBD2. This CDR3 is 18 amino acids long. V was pared by 4 bases and J by 3 bases, with 8 bases of the junction left unmatched. Germline loops: CDR1 SGHDT, CDR2 YYEEEE. The CDR3 bases are TGTGCCAGCAGCCCCCGACTAGCGGGGGGGCTGGACACCGGGGAGCTGTTTTTT. It is translated as CASSPRLAGGLDTGELFF.

The chain links TRBV30 to TRBJ1-3; D is undetermined. Gene TRBJ2-2 matches the end of the DNA better, so the J call may be wrong. CDR1 is GTSNPN, CDR2 SVGIG, per germline (reference sequence). This CDR3 region has 15 residues. CDR3 DNA: TGTGCCTGGAGGACCCGGCTAGTGTACACCGGGGAGCTGTTTTTT. Translation gives CAWRTRLVYTGELFF.

The J gene is TRBJ2-1, the V gene TRBV27; D unresolved. Trimming took 2 bases from V and 3 from J, leaving 8 bases between them. Germline CDR1 is MNHEY and CDR2 is SMNVEV (reference sequence). There are 14 residues in the CDR3. In nucleotides, the CDR3 is TGTGCCAGCAGTTTAGCCGGGTTCTACAATGAGCAGTTCTTC. Residues: CASSLAGFYNEQFF.

CDR3 sequence reads: CASRLGGGYYGYTF. CDR3 coding DNA: TGTGCCAGCCGATTAGGAGGGGGCTACTATGGCTACACCTTC. This sequence joins TRBV11-2 and TRBJ1-2; the match to TRBD1 covers 7 bases. The germline V gene encodes CDR1 SGHAT and CDR2 FQNNGV. Losses at the gene ends were 8 bases for V and 3 bases for J; bases not matched to a gene: 9. The CDR3 length is 14 residues. Full variable domain (outside the CDR3, taken from reference TRBV11-2 and TRBJ1-2): EAGVAQSPRYKIIEKRQSVAFWCNPISGHATLYWYQQILGQGPKLLIQFQNNGVVDDSQLPKDRFSAERLKGVDSTLKIQPAKLEDSAVYLCASRLGGGYYGYTFGSGTRLTVV.

The CDR3 DNA reads as TGTGCCAGCAGCTTCGGGACAGGGATCATCGAGCAGTACTTC. Its protein product is CASSFGTGIIEQYF. The V gene is TRBV7-9, the J gene TRBJ2-7; 9 nucleotides line up with TRBD1. The V gene's germline CDR1 is SEHNR and CDR2 FQNEAQ (reference sequence). This CDR3 spans 14 amino acids. Trimming cost V 3 bases and J 6 bases; bases outside gene matches: 6.

The chain is built from TRBV28 and TRBJ1-3, with D uncertain. The V end was cut by 4 bases, the J end by 0 bases, with 7 bases between. The CDR3 is 14 residues long. Germline loops: CDR1 MDHEN, CDR2 SYDVKM. The CDR3, as DNA: TGTGCCAGCAGTTCCGGAGGCTCTGGAAACACCATATATTTT. This gives the protein CASSSGGSGNTIYF.

The V and J genes are TRBV27 and TRBJ2-1, with TRBD2 matching 8 bases. The length of the CDR3 is 16 residues. Unmatched junction bases numbered 5, after V lost 2 bases and J lost 2 bases. CDR1 MNHEY and CDR2 SMNVEV come from the germline V gene (reference sequence). CDR3 nucleotide sequence: TGTGCCAGCAGTTTAATTTCGGGGGGGCCCTACAATGAGCAGTTCTTC. Amino acids: CASSLISGGPYNEQFF.

CDR3 bases: TGCGCCACAGGGGAAGGCTACGAGCAGTACTTC. This gives the protein CATGEGYEQYF. The chain is built from TRBV10-1 and TRBJ2-7; tentatively, D is TRBD1 (6 bases). Germline CDR1 and CDR2: WNHNN and SYGVQD (reference sequence). CDR3 length: 11 amino acids. V lost 10 bases, J lost 3 bases, and 10 bases lay in between.

The V call is TRBV5-1, the J call TRBJ2-2, with D possibly TRBD2 on 7 matching bases. V lost 1 base and J lost 5, with 12 bases in between. CDR1 and CDR2 (germline): SGHRS, YFSETQ. This CDR3 region has 15 residues. The CDR3 DNA is TGCGCCAGCAGCTTGACACAGGGAGGGACCGGGGAGCTGTTTTTT. It specifies CASSLTQGGTGELFF.